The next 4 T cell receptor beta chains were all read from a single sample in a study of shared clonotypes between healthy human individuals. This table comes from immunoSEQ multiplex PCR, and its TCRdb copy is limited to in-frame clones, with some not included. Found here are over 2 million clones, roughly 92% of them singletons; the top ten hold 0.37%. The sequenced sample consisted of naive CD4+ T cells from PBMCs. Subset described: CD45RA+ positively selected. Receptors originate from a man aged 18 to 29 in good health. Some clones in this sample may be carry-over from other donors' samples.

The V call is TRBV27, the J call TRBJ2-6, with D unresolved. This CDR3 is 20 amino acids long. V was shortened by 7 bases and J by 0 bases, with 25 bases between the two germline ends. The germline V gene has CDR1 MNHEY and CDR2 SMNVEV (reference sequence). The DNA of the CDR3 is TGTGCCAGCAAAACCTCTGGGGTGCCCACCTCCACCTCTGGGGCCAACGTCCTGACTTTC. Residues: CASKTSGVPTSTSGANVLTF.

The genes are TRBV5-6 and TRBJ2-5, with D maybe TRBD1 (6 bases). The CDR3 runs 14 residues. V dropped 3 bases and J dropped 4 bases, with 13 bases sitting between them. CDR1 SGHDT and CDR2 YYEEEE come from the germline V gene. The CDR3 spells CASSWAQGIETQYF. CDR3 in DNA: TGTGCCAGCAGCTGGGCGCAGGGGATAGAGACCCAGTACTTC.

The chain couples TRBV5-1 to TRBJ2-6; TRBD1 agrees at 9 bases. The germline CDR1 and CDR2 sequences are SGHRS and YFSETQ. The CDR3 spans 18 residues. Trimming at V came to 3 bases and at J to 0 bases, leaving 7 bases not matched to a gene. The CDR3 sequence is CASSYRTGAASGANVLTF. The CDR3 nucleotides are TGCGCCAGCAGCTACCGGACAGGGGCGGCCTCTGGGGCCAACGTCCTGACTTTC.

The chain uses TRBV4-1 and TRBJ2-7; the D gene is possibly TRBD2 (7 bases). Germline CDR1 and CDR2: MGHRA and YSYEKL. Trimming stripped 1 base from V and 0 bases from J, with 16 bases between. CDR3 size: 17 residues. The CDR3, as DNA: TGCGCCAGCAGCCAAGGGGGGGGGCGCTCCCTCTCCTACGAGCAGTACTTC. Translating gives CASSQGGGRSLSYEQYF.